This T cell receptor (beta chain) was sequenced for a study of T cells expressing NK-cell markers. As for the study in general: Cells sorted as CD3+CD56+NKG2C+, CD3+CD56+NKG2C- and CD3+CD56-NKG2C+ T cells supplied the TCR beta repertoires. Seropositivity for HCMV was found in most of the eight sequenced donors, with one seronegative. Study results and caveats: In several donors, dominant clonotypes made up roughly 28.3-65% of CD3+CD56-NKG2C+ cells.

To note about this clonotype: Its specificity is not known.

Germline loops: CDR1 LGHDT, CDR2 YNNKEL (reference sequence). This CDR3 is built from 17 residues. Each CDR3 protein gets one entry in TCRdb, which reprocessed the 5' RACE reads and gives no DNA. The sample's table shows about 460,000 distinct CDR3 sequences. The sequence was collected from a woman in her forties or fifties in good health. The rearrangement links TRBV3-1 to TRBJ2-2; the TRBD2 assignment by TCRdb is unverifiable without DNA. Source material: blood T cells: a sorted CD56 or NKG2C T cell subset, CD4+ or CD8+ T cells, or bulk PBMC T cells (not recorded which). The CDR3 loop is CASSQFPSGRAGGELFF.